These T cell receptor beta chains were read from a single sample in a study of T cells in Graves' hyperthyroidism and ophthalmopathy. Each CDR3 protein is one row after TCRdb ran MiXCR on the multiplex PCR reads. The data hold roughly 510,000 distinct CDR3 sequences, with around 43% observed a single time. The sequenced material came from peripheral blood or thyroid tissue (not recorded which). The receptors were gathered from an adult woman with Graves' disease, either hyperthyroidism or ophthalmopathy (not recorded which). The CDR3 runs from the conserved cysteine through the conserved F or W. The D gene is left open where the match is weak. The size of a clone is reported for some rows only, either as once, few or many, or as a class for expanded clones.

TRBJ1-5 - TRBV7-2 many TGTGCCAGCAGCCCCCAGCTATATAGCAATCAGCCCCAGCATTTT CASSPQLYSNQPQHF
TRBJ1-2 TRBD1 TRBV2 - TGTGCCAGCAGTGGGACAGGGAAGAACTATGGCTACACCTTC CASSGTGKNYGYTF
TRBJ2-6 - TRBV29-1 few TGCAGCGTACTCAGGGAAGCTGGGGCCAACGTCCTGACTTTC CSVLREAGANVLTF
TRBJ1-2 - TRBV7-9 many TGTGCCAGCATTTTGAAGAGTGCGCCAAATTCGGATGGCTACACCTTC CASILKSAPNSDGYTF
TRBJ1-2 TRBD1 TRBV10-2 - TGCGCCTGCAGTGCCAGGGGGCGCGACTATGGCTACACCTTC CACSARGRDYGYTF
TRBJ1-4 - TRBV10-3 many TGTGCCATCAGAGGAGGGGGAGATGAAAAACTGTTTTTT CAIRGGGDEKLFF
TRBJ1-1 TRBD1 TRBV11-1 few TGTGCCAGCAGCATGGGACAGGGGTGGAACACTGAAGCTCTCTTT CASSMGQGWNTEALF
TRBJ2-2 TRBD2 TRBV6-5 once TGTGCCAGCAGGGGACTAGCTTCTTACGGGGAGCTGTTTTTT CASRGLASYGELFF
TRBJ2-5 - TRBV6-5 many TGTGCCAGCAGTCACTACAGGGACCAAGAGACCCAGTACTTC CASSHYRDQETQYF
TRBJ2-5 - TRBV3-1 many TGTGCCAGCAGCCAATTATCCGGGGCAGAGACCCAGTACTTC CASSQLSGAETQYF
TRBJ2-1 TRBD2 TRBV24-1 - TGTGCCACCAGTGATTTTGGGGCGGGAGGTGTCGAGCAGTTCTTC CATSDFGAGGVEQFF
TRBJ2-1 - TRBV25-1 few TGTGCCAGCAGTGAAAACAACTACAATGAGCAGTTCTTC CASSENNYNEQFF
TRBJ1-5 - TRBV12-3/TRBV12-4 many TGTGCCAGCAGTTCCCTGGGGGGCGCGGGTCAGCCCCAGCATTTT CASSSLGGAGQPQHF
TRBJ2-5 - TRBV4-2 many TGTGCCAGCAGCCAAGAAGGAAGGGTTCAAGAGACCCAGTACTTC CASSQEGRVQETQYF
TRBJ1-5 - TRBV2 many TGTGCCAGCAGCCCTGACTGGCCCCAGCATTTT CASSPDWPQHF
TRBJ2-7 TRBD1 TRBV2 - TGTGCCAGCAGCAAAGACAGGGACGAGCAGTACTTC CASSKDRDEQYF
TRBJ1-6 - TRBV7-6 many TGTGCCAGCAGCTTAGAGTCCGCAGGAGGGTATTCACCCCTCCACTTT CASSLESAGGYSPLHF
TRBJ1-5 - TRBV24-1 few TGTGCCACCAGTGAGGGGAGCGGTCAGCCCCAGCATTTT CATSEGSGQPQHF
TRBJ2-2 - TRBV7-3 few TGTGACAGCAGCTTGGAGGGCGGGGAGCTGTTTTTT CDSSLEGGELFF
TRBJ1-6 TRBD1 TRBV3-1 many TGTGCCAGCAGCGAGGGACAGGACAATTCACCCCTCCACTTT CASSEGQDNSPLHF
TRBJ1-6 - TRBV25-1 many TGTGCCAGCAGTGCTCACCTTCTCGGGCCGGCCTCACCCCTCCACTTT CASSAHLLGPASPLHF
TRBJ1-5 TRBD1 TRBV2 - TGTGCCAGCAGGGGCGGACAGGCCGTTAGCAATCAGCCCCAGCATTTT CASRGGQAVSNQPQHF
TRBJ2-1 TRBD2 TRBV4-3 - TGCGCCAGCAGACCGACTAGCGGGACGGATGAGCAGTTCTTC CASRPTSGTDEQFF
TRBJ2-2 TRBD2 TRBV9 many TGTGCCAGCAGCGGCGGACTAGCGGGAACCTCCACCGGGGAGCTGTTTTTT CASSGGLAGTSTGELFF
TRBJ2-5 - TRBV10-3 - TGTGCCATCAGTGATGTGGGGTCGAAAGAGACCCAGTACTTC CAISDVGSKETQYF
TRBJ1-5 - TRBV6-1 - TGTGCCAGCTCAGAGTTGGGAGGTATCTATAGCAATCAGCCCCAGCATTTT CASSELGGIYSNQPQHF
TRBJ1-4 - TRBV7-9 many TGTGCCAGCGCGAGGCAGACTAATGAAAAACTGTTTTTT CASARQTNEKLFF
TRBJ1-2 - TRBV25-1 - TGTGCCAGCAGTGAATTCAACAGGTTCACTGGCTACACCTTC CASSEFNRFTGYTF
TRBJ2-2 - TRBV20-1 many TGCAGTGCCTCTACCCAGCGGACCGGGGAGCTGTTTTTT CSASTQRTGELFF
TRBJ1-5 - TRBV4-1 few TGCGCCAGCAGCCTATCAACAGTACGATTGCCCCAGCATTTT CASSLSTVRLPQHF
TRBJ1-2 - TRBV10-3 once TGTGCCACTACAGAGAGATCTAACTATGGGCACACCTTC CATTERSNYGHTF
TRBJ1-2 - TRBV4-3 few TGCGCCAGCGGCCAAGACGACAGTTACTATGGCTACACCTTC CASGQDDSYYGYTF
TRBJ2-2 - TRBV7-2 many TGTGCCAGCAGCTTTTTACAGGGAGGGGAGCTGTTTTTT CASSFLQGGELFF
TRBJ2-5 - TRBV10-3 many TGTGCCATCAGTGAGCAACAGGGAATGACACTTGAGACCCAGTACTTC CAISEQQGMTLETQYF
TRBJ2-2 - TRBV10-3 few TGTGCCGTGGCCTCTAGCAATATAAACACCGGGGAGCTGTTTTTT CAVASSNINTGELFF
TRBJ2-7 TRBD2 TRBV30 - TGTGCCTGGAGTGTGGCGGGAGCCTACGAGCAGTACTTC CAWSVAGAYEQYF
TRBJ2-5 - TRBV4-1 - TGCGCCAGCAGCCAGGAACAGGTTTTACAAGAGACCCAGTACTTC CASSQEQVLQETQYF
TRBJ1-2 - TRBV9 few TGTGCCAGCAGCGCCCTTGATGGCTACACCTTC CASSALDGYTF
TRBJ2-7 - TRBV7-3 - TGTGCCAGCAGCCCTCAGAGGGCAGGGAGCTCCTACGAGCAGTACTTC CASSPQRAGSSYEQYF
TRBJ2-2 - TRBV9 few TGTGCCAGCAGCGTAGAGGTGGGGGCCGGGGAGCTGTTTTTT CASSVEVGAGELFF
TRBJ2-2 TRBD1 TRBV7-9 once TGTGCCAGCAGCGCAGCCGGGACAGCGAACACCGGGGAGCTGTTTTTT CASSAAGTANTGELFF
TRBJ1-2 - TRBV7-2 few TGTGCCAGCAGCTTAAGGCCTCGGGGGGGAGGCCGGAGGGTTGGCTATGGCTACACCTTC CASSLRPRGGGRRVGYGYTF
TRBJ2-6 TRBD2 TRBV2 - TGTGCCAGCAGTGTGATTAGCGGGCAAGAGACTTTC CASSVISGQETF
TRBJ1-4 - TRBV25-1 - TGTGCCAGCAGTGCTAGAACAACTAATGAAAAACTGTTTTTT CASSARTTNEKLFF
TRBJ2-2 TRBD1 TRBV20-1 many TGCAGTGCTAGAGAAGGGGGCTACGACACCGGGGAGCTGTTTTTT CSAREGGYDTGELFF
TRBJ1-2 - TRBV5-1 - TGCGCCAGCAGCACGGGCTACACCTTC CASSTGYTF
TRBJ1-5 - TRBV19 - TGTGCCAGTATTTCAACCGGTAGCAATCAGCCCCAGCATTTT CASISTGSNQPQHF
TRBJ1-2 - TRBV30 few TGTGCCTGGAGTGTAGGGGAATATGGCTACACCTTC CAWSVGEYGYTF
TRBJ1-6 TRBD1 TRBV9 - TGTGCCAGCAGCCTTAGGGCAACAGGGGACCATTCACCCCTCCACTTT CASSLRATGDHSPLHF
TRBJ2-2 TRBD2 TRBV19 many TGTGCCAGTAGTACCCGACTAGCTGGCACCGGGGAGCTGTTTTTT CASSTRLAGTGELFF
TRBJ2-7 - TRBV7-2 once TGTGCCAGCAGCTCAAAAACCCTATCCTACGAGCAGTACTTC CASSSKTLSYEQYF
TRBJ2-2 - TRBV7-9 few TGTGCCAGCAGCTTAGCCTGGGCGGACACCGGGGAGCTGTTTTTT CASSLAWADTGELFF
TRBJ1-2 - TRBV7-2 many TGTGCCAGCAGCCCGACGGGGGGGGGCTATGGCTACACCTTC CASSPTGGGYGYTF
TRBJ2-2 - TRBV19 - TGTGCCAGTAGTATCCCAGCTGGAGGGCCGCTCACCGGGGAGCTGTTTTTT CASSIPAGGPLTGELFF
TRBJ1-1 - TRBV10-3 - TGTGCCATCACCGGGGGCTCGGATACTGAAGCTTTCTTT CAITGGSDTEAFF
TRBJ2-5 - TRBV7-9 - TGTGCCAGCAGCCCCCCTTCGGGTGGGGGAACTACAGAGACCCAGTACTTC CASSPPSGGGTTETQYF
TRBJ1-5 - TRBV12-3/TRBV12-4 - TGTGCCAGCAGTTTAGCGTGGAATCAGCCCCAGCATTTT CASSLAWNQPQHF
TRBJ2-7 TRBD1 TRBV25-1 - TGTGCCAGCAGTGACCCCGGGACAGGGGCCTACGAGCAGTACTTC CASSDPGTGAYEQYF
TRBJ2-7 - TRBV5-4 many TGTGCCAGCAGCTTGGGGGCAGATGACTACGAGCAGTACTTC CASSLGADDYEQYF
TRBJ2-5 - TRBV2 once TGTGCCAGCGCCTGGGCTCGAGAAGAGACCCAGTACTTC CASAWAREETQYF